The entry below gives a single TCR beta chain sequence along with its context. Its specific antigen is unknown. Base qualities are not recorded, but no much larger clone differs from it by a single base. Receptors were amplified or captured by the immunoSEQ multiplex PCR assay. What TCRdb holds here is the immuneACCESS table cut down to in-frame rearrangements. Part of the clones is not present; checked against another copy, under half of the missing clones reflect an unresolved V gene, and the others are unexplained. The sample has approximately 80,000 clones on record, 83% of them singletons. Around 2% of the sample is held by the ten biggest clonotypes. Ipilimumab was given at 1 mg/kg intravenously on day 1 of selected weeks, and checkpoint therapy started 14 to 28 days after autologous transplant. Nivolumab was given at 3 mg/kg intravenously on day 1 of weeks 1, 4, 7, 10, and every two weeks through week 26. This was a Phase Ib clinical trial that tested ipilimumab plus nivolumab, given as combined checkpoint inhibition, for consolidation following autologous stem cell transplantation.

These data originate in a study of ipilimumab plus nivolumab after autologous stem cell transplantation (dated by TCRdb to about 2021). As for the study more broadly: A median of roughly 5 ipilimumab doses and fewer than ten nivolumab doses was received by trial patients. The DLBCL cohort included primary refractory and relapsed disease, with 18-month progression-free survival of about 86% and 27% respectively. Patients undergoing autologous transplant for high-risk diffuse large B cell lymphoma, mature T cell lymphoma, or multiple myeloma were enrolled in the trial. The intent-to-treat population of the trial consisted of under 40 patients. Overall study outcomes, separate from this receptor: Combined checkpoint inhibition appeared tolerable as post-transplant consolidation, according to the authors' conclusion. The authors stated that profiles of the T cell receptor repertoire, regulatory T cell phenotype and gut microbiota provided a biologic rationale for studying this approach further.

From the cysteine through the phenylalanine, the CDR3 covers 16 amino acids. The sequence is cut down to CDR3 DNA, 48 bases in frame from base 1. Sequences MNHNS (CDR1) and SASEGT (CDR2) are obtained from the germline V gene. Trimming takes 2 bases from V and 0 bases from J, and the germline ends sit 11 bases apart. The sample consisted of PBMCs, taken in a trial of ipilimumab plus nivolumab as post-transplant consolidation. The receptor was isolated from a male donor with diffuse large B-cell lymphoma. The rearranged segments are TRBV6-1 and TRBJ1-5; the D region possibly corresponds to TRBD1 (6 bases align). The DNA sequence is TGTGCCAGCAGTGAAATGGGGGCCGATAGCAATCAGCCCCAGCATTTT. It specifies CASSEMGADSNQPQHF.